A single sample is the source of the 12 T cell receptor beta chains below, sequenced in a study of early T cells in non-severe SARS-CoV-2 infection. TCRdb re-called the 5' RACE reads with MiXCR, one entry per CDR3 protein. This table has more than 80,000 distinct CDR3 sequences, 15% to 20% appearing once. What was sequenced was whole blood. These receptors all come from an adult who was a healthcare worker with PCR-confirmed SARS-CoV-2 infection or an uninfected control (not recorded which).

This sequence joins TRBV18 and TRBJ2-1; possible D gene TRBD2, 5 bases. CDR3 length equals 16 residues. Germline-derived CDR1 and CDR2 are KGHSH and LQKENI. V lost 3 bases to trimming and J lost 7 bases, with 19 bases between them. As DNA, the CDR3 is TGTGCCAGCTCACCGGTTGGCGGGCCTAGTGGTAATGAGCAGTTCTTC. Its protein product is CASSPVGGPSGNEQFF.

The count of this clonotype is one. The CDR3 region has the DNA TGTGCCAGCAGCTTAGGCAATAGCGGGGGGGCCCTTCGAGAGCAGTTCTTC. The encoded protein is CASSLGNSGGALREQFF. The rearrangement joins TRBV7-8 to TRBJ2-1, with 11 nucleotides matching TRBD2. With 1 base clipped from V and 10 bases from J, the junction kept 12 bases outside the gene matches. The CDR3 is made up of 17 amino acids. Germline V gene lookup returns CDR1 SGHVS and CDR2 FQNEAQ.

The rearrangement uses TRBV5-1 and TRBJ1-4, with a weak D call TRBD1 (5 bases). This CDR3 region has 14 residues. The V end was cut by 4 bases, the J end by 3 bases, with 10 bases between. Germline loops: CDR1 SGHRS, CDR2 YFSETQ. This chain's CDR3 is CASSPTASNEKLFF. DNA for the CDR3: TGCGCCAGCAGCCCGACAGCCTCTAATGAAAAACTGTTTTTT.

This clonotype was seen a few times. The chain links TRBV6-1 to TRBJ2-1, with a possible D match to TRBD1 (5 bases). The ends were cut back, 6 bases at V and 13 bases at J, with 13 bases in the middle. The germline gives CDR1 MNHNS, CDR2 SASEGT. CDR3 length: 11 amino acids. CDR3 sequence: CASRRQLQQFF. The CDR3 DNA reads TGTGCCAGCAGAAGACAGTTGCAACAGTTCTTC.

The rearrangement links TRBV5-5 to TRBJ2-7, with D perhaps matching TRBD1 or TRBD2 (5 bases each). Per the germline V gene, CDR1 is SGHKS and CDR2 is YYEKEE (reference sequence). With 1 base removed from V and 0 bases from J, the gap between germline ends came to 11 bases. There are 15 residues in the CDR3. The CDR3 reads CASSLRDGFSYEQYF. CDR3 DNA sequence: TGTGCCAGCAGCTTGAGGGACGGCTTCTCCTACGAGCAGTACTTC. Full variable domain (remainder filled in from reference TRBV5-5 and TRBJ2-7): DAGVTQSPTHLIKTRGQQVTLRCSPISGHKSVSWYQQVLGQGPQFIFQYYEKEERGRGNFPDRFSARQFPNYSSELNVNALLLGDSALYLCASSLRDGFSYEQYFGPGTRLTVT.

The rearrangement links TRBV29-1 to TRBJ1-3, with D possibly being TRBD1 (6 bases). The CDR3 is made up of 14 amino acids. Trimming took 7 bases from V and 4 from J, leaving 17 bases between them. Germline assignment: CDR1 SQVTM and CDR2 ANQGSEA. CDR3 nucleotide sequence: TGCAGCGGACGAGGGGGAGAATCAGGAAACACCATATATTTT. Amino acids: CSGRGGESGNTIYF. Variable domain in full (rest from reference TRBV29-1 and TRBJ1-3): SAVISQKPSRDICQRGTSLTIQCQVDSQVTMMFWYRQQPGQSLTLIATANQGSEATYESGFVIDKFPISRPNLTFSTLTVSNMSPEDSSIYLCSGRGGESGNTIYFGEGSWLTVV.

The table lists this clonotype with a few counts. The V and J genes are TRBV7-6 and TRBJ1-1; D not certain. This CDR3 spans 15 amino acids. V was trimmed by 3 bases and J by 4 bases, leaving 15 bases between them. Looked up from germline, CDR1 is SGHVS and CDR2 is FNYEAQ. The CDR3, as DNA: TGTGCCAGCAGCTTGGCGCTTGGATCGTCCACTGAAGCTTTCTTT. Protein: CASSLALGSSTEAFF.

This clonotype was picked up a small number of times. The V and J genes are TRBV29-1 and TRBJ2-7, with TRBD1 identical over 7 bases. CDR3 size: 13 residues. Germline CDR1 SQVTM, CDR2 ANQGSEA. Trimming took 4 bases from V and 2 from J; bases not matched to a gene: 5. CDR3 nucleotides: TGCAGCGTTGTAGGGACAGCTACCTACGAGCAGTACTTC. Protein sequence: CSVVGTATYEQYF.

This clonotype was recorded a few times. The CDR3 here is CAWSTRQGSYEQYF. The CDR3 region has the DNA TGTGCCTGGAGTACACGACAGGGCTCCTACGAGCAGTACTTC. The chain couples TRBV30 to TRBJ2-7, with 7 bases fitting TRBD1. The CDR3 has 14 amino acids. Germline CDR1 is GTSNPN and CDR2 is SVGIG (reference sequence). V lost 2 bases and J lost 0; bases outside the gene matches: 4.

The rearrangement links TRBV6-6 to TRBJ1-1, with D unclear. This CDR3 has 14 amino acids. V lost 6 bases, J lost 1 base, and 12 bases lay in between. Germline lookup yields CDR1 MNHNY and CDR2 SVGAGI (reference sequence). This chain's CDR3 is CASRPWVQNTEAFF. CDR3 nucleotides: TGTGCCAGCAGACCCTGGGTCCAGAACACTGAAGCTTTCTTT.

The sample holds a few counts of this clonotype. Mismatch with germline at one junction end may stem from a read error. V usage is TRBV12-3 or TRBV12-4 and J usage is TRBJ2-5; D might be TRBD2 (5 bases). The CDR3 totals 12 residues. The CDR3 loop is CASSPVFGVGDF. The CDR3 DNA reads TGTGCCAGCAGCCCTGTTTTCGGGGTCGGGGACTTC.

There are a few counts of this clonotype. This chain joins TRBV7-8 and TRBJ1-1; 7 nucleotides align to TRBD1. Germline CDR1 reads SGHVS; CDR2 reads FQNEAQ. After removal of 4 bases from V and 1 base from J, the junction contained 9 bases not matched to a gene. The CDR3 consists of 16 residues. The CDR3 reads CASSYSGDRENTEAFF. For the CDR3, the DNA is TGTGCCAGCAGCTATAGCGGAGACAGGGAGAACACTGAAGCTTTCTTT.